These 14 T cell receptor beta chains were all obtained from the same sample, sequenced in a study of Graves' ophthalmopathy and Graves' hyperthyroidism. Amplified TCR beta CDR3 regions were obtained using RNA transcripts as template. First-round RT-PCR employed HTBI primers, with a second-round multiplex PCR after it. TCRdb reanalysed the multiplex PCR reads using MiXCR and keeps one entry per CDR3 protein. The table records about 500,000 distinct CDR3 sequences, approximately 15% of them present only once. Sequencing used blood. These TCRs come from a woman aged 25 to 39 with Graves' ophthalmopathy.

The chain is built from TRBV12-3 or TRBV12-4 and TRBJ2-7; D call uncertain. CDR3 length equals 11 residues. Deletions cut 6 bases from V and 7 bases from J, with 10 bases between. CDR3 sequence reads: CASSLRQEQYF. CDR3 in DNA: TGTGCCAGCAGCCTCAGACAAGAGCAGTACTTC.

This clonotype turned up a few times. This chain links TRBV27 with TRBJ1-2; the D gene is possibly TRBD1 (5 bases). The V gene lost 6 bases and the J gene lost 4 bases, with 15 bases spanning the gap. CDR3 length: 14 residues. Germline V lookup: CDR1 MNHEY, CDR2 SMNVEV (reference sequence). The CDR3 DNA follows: TGTGCCAGCAGAAAAGGGACGGCATCCTATGGCTACACCTTC. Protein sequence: CASRKGTASYGYTF.

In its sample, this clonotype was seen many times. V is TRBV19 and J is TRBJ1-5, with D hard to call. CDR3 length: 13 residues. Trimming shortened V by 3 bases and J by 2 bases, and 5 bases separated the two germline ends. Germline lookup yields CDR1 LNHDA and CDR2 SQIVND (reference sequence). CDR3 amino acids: CASSIEGNQPQHF. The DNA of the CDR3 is TGTGCCAGTAGTATTGAGGGCAATCAGCCCCAGCATTTT.

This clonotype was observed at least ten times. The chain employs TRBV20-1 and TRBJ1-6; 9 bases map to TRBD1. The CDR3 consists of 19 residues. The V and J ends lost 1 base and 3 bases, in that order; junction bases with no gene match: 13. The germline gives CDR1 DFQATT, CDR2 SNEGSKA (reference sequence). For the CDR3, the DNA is TGCAGTGCTAGAGGAAAGGGACAGGGAATTTCTATCTATAATTCACCCCTCCACTTT. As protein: CSARGKGQGISIYNSPLHF.

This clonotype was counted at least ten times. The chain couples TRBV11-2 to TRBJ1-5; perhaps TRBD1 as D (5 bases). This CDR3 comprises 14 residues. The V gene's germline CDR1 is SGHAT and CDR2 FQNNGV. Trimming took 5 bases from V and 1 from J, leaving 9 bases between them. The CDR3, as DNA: TGTGCCAGCAGCACAGACAGAAGCAATCAGCCCCAGCATTTT. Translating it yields CASSTDRSNQPQHF.

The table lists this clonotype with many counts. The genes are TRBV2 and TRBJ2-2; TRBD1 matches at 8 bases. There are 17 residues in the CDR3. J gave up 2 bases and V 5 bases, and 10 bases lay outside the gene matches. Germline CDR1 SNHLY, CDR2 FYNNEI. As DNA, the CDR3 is TGTGCCAGCAGTAACCCGGACAGGGTGCCCAACACCGGGGAGCTGTTTTTT. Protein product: CASSNPDRVPNTGELFF.

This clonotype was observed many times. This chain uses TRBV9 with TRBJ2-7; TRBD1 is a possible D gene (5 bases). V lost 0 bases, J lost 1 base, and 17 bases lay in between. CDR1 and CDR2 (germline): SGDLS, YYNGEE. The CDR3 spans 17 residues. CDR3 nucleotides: TGTGCCAGCAGCGTAGCCGCTGGGGCAGCTTATTCCTACGAGCAGTACTTC. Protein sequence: CASSVAAGAAYSYEQYF.

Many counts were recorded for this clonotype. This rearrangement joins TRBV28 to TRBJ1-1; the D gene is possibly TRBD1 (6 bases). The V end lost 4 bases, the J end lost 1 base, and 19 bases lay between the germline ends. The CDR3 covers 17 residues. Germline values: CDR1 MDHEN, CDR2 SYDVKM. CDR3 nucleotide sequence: TGTGCCAGCAGTTCGGAAAGTTTCGGGGGCGGGAACACTGAAGCTTTCTTT. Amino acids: CASSSESFGGGNTEAFF.

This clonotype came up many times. CDR3 nucleotides: TGCAGTGCTAGTTTGGGACGGAGATCCTACGAGCAGTACTTC. It encodes CSASLGRRSYEQYF. J is TRBJ2-7 and V is TRBV20-1; D assignment may be TRBD1 or TRBD2 (5 bases each). The germline V and J ends were trimmed by 3 bases and 1 base, with 13 bases remaining between them. Germline CDR1 is DFQATT and CDR2 is SNEGSKA (reference sequence). The CDR3 has 14 amino acids.

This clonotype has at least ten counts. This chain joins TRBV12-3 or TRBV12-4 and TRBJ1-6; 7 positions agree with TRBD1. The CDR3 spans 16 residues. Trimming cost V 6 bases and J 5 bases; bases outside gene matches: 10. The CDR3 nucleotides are TGTGCCAGCAGCCTTCGGGTAGGGGGCGATAATTCACCCCTCCACTTT. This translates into CASSLRVGGDNSPLHF.

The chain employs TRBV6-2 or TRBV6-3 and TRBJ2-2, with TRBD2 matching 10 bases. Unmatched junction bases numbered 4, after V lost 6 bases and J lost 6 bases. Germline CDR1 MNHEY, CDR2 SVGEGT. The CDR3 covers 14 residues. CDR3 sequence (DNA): TGTGCCAGCAGATCTAGCGGGAGAGCCGGGGAGCTGTTTTTT. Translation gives CASRSSGRAGELFF.

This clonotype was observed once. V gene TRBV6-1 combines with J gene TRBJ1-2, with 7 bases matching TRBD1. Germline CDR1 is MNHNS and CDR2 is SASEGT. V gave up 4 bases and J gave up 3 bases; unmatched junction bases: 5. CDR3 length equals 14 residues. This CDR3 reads CASSAYRGHYGYTF. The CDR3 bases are TGTGCCAGCAGTGCGTACAGGGGCCACTATGGCTACACCTTC.

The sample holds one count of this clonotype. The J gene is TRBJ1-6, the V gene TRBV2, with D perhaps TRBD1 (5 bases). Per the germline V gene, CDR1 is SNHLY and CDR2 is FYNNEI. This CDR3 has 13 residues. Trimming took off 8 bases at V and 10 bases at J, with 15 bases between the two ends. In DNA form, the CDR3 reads TGTGCCAGCCTCGCAGGGTATCGATCACCCCTCCACTTT. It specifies CASLAGYRSPLHF.

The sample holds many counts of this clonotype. This chain's CDR3 is CASRRWLGTNSMMEQYF. The CDR3 DNA follows: TGTGCCAGCAGACGGTGGTTAGGGACAAATAGCATGATGGAGCAGTACTTC. The chain is built from TRBV6-2 or TRBV6-3 and TRBJ2-7; tentative D call: TRBD1 (6 bases). The CDR3 has 17 amino acids. Between the trimmed V and J ends, which lost 6 bases and 7 bases, there was a span of 28 bases. Looked up from germline, CDR1 is MNHEY and CDR2 is SVGEGT.